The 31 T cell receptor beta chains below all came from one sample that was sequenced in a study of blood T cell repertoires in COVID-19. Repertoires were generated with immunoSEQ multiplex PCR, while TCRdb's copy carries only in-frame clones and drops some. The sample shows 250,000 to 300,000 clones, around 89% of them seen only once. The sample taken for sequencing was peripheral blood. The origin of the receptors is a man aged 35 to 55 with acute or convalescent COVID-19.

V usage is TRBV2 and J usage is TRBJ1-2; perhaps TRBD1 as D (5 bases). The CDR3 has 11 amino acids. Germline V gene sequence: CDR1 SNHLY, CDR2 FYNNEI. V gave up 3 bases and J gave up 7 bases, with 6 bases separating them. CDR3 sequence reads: CASSEGGGYTF. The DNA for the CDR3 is TGTGCCAGCAGTGAGGGGGGTGGCTACACCTTC.

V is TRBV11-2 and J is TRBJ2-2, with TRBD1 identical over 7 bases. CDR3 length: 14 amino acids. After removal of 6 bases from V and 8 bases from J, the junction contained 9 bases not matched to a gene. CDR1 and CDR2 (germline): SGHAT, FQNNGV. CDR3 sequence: CASSLRQGPGELFF. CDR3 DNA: TGTGCCAGCAGTTTAAGACAGGGCCCGGGGGAGCTGTTTTTT.

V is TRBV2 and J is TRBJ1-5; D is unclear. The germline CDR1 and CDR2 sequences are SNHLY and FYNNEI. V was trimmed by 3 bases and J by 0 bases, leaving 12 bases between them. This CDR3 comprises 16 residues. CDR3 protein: CASSDLGPHSNQPQHF. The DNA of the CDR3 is TGTGCCAGCAGTGACCTAGGTCCTCATAGCAATCAGCCCCAGCATTTT.

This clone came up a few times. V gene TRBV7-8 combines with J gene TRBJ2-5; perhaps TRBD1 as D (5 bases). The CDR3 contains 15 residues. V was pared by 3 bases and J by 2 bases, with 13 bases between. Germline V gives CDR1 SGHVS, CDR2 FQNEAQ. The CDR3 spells CASSFQGMGQETQYF. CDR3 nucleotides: TGTGCCAGCAGCTTCCAGGGTATGGGGCAAGAGACCCAGTACTTC.

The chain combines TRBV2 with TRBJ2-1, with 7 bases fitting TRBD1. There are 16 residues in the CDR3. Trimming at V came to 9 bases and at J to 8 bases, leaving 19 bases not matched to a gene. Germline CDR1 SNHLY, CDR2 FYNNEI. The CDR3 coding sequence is TGTGCCAGGACACGACAGACAGGGACACCATATGATGAGCAGTTCTTC. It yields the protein CARTRQTGTPYDEQFF.

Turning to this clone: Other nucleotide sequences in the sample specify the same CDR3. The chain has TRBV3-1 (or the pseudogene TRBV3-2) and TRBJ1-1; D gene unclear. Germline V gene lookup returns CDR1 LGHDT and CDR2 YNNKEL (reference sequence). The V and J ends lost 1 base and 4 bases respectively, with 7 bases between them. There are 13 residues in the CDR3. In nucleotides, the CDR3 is TGTGCCAGCAGCCAAGCGGGGATCACTGAAGCTTTCTTT. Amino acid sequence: CASSQAGITEAFF.

Here the CDR3 reads CATTDGSSYNEQFF. Here the CDR3 DNA reads TGCGCCACGACGGACGGGAGCTCCTACAATGAGCAGTTCTTC. The rearrangement joins TRBV10-1 to TRBJ2-1; weak D call: TRBD2 (6 bases). The germline V gene encodes CDR1 WNHNN and CDR2 SYGVQD (reference sequence). The V end was cut by 10 bases, the J end by 0 bases, with 13 bases between. The CDR3 totals 14 residues.

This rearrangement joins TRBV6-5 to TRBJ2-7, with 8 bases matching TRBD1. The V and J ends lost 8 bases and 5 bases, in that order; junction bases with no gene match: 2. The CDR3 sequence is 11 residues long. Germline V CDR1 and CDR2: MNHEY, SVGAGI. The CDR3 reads CASGQGHEQYF. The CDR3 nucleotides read TGTGCCAGCGGACAGGGACACGAGCAGTACTTC.

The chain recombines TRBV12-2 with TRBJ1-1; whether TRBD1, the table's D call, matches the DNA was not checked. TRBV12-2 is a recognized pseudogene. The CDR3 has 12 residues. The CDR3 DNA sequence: TGTGCAAGGACAGGGAGAAACACTGAAGCTTTCTTT. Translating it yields CARTGRNTEAFF.

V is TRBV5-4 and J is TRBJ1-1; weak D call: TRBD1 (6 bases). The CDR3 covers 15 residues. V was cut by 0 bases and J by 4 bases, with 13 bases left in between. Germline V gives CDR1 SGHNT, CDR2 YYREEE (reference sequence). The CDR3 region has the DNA TGTGCCAGCAGCTTGGGCGCAGGGGCCGTCACTGAAGCTTTCTTT. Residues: CASSLGAGAVTEAFF.

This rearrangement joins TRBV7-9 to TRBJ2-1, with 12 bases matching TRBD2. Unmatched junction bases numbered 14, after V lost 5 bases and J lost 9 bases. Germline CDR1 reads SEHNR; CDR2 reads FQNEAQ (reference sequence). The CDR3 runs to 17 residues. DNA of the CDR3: TGTGCCAGCAGCCGTTTTCAGGGACTAGCGGGTCAGGGTGAGCAGTTCTTC. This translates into CASSRFQGLAGQGEQFF. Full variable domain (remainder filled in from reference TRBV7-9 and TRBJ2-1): DTGVSQNPRHKITKRGQNVTFRCDPISEHNRLYWYRQTLGQGPEFLTYFQNEAQLEKSRLLSDRFSAERPKGSFSTLEIQRTEQGDSAMYLCASSRFQGLAGQGEQFFGPGTRLTVL.

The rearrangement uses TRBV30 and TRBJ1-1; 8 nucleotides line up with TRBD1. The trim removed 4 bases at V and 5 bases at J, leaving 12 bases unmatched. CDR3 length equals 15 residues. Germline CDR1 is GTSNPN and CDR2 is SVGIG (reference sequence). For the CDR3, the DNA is TGTGCCTGGAAATCATCCCGGACAGGGCTGACTGAAGCTTTCTTT. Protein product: CAWKSSRTGLTEAFF.

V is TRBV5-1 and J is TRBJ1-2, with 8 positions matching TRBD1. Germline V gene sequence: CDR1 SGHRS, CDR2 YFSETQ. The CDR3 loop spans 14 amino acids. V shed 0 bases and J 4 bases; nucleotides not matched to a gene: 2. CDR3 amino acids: CASSLDQGAYGYTF. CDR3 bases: TGCGCCAGCAGCTTGGATCAGGGGGCCTATGGCTACACCTTC.

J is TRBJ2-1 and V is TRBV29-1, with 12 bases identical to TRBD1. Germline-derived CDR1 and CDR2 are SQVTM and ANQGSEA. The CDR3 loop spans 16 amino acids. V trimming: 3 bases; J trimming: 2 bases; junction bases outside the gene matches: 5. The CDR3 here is CSVEIGTGGAYNEQFF. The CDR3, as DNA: TGCAGCGTTGAGATCGGGACAGGGGGCGCCTACAATGAGCAGTTCTTC.

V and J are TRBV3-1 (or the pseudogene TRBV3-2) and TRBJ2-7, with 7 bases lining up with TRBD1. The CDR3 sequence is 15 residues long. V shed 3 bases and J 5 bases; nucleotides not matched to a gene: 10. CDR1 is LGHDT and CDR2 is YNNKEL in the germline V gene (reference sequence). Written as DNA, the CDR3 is TGTGCCAGCAGCCAGGGACAGCGACTGTGGAACGAGCAGTACTTC. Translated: CASSQGQRLWNEQYF.

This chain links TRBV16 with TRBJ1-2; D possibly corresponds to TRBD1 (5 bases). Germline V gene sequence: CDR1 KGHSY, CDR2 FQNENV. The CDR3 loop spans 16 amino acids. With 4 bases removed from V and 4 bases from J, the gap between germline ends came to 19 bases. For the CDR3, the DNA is TGTGCCAGCAGCCCCAGGGAGGGGCTCAACCTCTATGGCTACACCTTC. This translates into CASSPREGLNLYGYTF. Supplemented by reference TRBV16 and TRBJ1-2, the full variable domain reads GEEVAQTPKHLVRGEGQKAKLYCAPIKGHSYVFWYQQVLKNEFKFLISFQNENVFDETGMPKERFSAKCLPNSPCSLEIQATKLEDSAVYFCASSPREGLNLYGYTFGSGTRLTVV.

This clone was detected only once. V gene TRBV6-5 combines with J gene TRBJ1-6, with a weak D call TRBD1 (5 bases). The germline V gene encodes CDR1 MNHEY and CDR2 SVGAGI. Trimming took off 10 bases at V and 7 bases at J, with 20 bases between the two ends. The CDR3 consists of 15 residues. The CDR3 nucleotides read TGTGCCACCTCATGGAGGGGCATACGGAATTCACCCCTCCACTTT. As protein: CATSWRGIRNSPLHF.

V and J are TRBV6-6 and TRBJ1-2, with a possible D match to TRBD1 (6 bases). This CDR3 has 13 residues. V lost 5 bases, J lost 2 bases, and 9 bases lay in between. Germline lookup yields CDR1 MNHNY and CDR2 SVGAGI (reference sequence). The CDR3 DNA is TGTGCCAGCAGTCCAACAGGGAACTATGGCTACACCTTC. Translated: CASSPTGNYGYTF.

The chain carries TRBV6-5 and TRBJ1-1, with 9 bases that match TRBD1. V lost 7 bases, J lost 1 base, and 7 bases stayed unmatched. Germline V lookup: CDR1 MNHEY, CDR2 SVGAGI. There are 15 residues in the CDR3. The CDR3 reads CASKTGGGWNTEAFF. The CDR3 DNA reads TGTGCCAGCAAAACAGGGGGCGGTTGGAACACTGAAGCTTTCTTT.

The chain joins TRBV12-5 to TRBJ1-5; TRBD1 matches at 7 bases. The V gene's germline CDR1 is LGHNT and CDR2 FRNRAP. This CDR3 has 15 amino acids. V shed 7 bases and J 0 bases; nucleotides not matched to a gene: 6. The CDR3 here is CASAGGGLSNQPQHF. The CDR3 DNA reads TGTGCTAGTGCCGGAGGGGGCCTTAGCAATCAGCCCCAGCATTTT.

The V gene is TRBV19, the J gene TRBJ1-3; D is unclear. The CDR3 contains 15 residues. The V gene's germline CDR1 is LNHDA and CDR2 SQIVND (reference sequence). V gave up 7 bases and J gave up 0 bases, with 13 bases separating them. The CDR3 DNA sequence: TGTGCCAGTAAGAGACAAGGCCTCTCTGGAAACACCATATATTTT. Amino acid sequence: CASKRQGLSGNTIYF.

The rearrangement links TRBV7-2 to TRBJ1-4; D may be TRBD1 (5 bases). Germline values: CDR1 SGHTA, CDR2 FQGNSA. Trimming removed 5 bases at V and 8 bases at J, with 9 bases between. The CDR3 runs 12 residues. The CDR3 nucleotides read TGTGCCAGCAGCAGGGCAGGGGAAAAACTGTTTTTT. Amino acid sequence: CASSRAGEKLFF.

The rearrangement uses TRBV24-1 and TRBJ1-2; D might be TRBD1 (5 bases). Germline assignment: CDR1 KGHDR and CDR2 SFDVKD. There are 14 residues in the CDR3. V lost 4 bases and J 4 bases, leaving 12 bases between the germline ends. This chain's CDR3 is CATSDAGTTYGYTF. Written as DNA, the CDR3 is TGTGCCACCAGTGACGCCGGGACTACCTATGGCTACACCTTC.

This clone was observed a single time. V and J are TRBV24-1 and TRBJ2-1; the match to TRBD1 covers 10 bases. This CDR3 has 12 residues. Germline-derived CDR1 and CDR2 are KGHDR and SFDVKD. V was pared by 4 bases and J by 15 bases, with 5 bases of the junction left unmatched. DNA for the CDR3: TGTGCCACCAGTGACCAAGACAGGGGGCCGTTCTTC. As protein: CATSDQDRGPFF.

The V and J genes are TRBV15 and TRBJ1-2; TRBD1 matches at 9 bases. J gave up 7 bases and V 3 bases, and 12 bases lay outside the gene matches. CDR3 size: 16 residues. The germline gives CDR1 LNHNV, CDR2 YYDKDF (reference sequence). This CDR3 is CATSRGRQGVYGGYTF. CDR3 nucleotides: TGTGCCACCAGCAGGGGCAGACAGGGGGTGTACGGTGGCTACACCTTC. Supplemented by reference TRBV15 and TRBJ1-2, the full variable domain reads DAMVIQNPRYQVTQFGKPVTLSCSQTLNHNVMYWYQQKSSQAPKLLFHYYDKDFNNEADTPDNFQSRRPNTSFCFLDIRSPGLGDTAMYLCATSRGRQGVYGGYTFGSGTRLTVV.

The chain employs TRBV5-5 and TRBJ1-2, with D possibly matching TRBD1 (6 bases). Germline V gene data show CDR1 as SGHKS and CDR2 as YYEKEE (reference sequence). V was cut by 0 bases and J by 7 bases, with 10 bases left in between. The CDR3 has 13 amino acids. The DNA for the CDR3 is TGTGCCAGCAGCTTGGAGGGGGTTGGTGGCTACACCTTC. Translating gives CASSLEGVGGYTF. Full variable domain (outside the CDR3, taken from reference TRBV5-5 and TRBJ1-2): DAGVTQSPTHLIKTRGQQVTLRCSPISGHKSVSWYQQVLGQGPQFIFQYYEKEERGRGNFPDRFSARQFPNYSSELNVNALLLGDSALYLCASSLEGVGGYTFGSGTRLTVV.

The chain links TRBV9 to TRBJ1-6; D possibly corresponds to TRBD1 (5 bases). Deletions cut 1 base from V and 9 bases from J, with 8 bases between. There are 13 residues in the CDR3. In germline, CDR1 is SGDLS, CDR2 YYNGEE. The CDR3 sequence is CASSVQGGSPLHF. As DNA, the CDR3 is TGTGCCAGCAGCGTACAGGGCGGTTCACCCCTCCACTTT. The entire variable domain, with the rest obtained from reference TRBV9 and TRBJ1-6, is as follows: DSGVTQTPKHLITATGQRVTLRCSPRSGDLSVYWYQQSLDQGLQFLIQYYNGEERAKGNILERFSAQQFPDLHSELNLSSLELGDSALYFCASSVQGGSPLHFGNGTRLTVT.

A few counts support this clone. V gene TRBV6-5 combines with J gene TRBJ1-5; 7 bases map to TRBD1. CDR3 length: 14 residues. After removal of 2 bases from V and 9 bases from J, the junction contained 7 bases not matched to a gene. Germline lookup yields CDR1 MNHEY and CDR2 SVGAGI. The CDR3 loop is CASSYLDRAGPQHF. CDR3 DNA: TGTGCCAGCAGTTACCTTGACAGGGCAGGGCCCCAGCATTTT.

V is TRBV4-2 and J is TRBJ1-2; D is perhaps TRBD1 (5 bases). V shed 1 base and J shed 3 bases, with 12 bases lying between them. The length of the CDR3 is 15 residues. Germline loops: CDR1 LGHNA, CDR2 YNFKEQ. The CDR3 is CASSQAFGGDYGYTF. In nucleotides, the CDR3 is TGTGCCAGCAGCCAAGCATTCGGGGGTGACTATGGCTACACCTTC.

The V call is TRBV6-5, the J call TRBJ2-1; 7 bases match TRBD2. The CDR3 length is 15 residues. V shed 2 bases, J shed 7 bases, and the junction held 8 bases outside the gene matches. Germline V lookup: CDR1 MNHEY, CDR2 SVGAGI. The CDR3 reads CASSYGGSRFNEQFF. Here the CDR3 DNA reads TGTGCCAGCAGTTACGGCGGGAGTAGATTTAATGAGCAGTTCTTC.

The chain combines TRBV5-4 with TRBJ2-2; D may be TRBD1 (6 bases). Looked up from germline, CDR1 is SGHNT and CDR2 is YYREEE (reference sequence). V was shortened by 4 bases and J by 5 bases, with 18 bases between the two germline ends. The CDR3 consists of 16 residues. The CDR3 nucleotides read TGTGCCAGCAGCCCTGCTGGGGGCCGGAGGACCGGGGAGCTGTTTTTT. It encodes CASSPAGGRRTGELFF.